This T cell receptor (beta chain) originates from a study of shared clonotypes between healthy human individuals. Background on the study: Donors were a couple of women and a few men aged 18 to 49. CD4 naive cells filled three plates per donor, CD4 memory three, CD8 naive two and CD8 memory one. Study-wide results and caveats: Estimated richness was generally greater in naive than memory subsets.

Trimming stripped 8 bases from V and 2 bases from J, with 22 bases between. In germline, CDR1 is SNHLY, CDR2 FYNNEI. The CDR3 contains 17 residues. The donors were all Caucasian adults (living in Nashville, Tennessee). TCRdb's table, derived via immunoSEQ multiplex PCR, lists solely in-frame clones and lacks some. The sample lists 2,500,000 or so clones, 85% to 95% occurring once. With regard to this clone: Its target is not known.

The receptor was derived from a man aged 18 to 30 in good health. Some clones in this sample may be carry-over from other donors' samples. This chain uses TRBV2 with TRBJ1-5; a weak D match, TRBD1 (5 bases). The specimen was naive CD4+ T cells from PBMCs. The subset denotes: CD45RA+ positively selected. The CDR3 sequence: CASCLLGGVSGNQPQHF. The DNA of the CDR3 is TGTGCCAGCTGTCTTCTTGGAGGGGTGAGTGGCAATCAGCCCCAGCATTTT.